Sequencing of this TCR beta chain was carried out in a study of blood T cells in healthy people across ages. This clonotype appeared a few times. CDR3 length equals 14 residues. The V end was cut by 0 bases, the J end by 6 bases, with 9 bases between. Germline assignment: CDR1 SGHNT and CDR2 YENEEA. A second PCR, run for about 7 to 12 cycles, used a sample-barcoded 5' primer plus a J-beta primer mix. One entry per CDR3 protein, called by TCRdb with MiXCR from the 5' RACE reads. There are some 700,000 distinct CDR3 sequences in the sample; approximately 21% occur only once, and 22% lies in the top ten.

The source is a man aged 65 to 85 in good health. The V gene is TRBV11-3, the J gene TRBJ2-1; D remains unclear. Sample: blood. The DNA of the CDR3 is TGTGCCAGCAGCTTAGATCGGGCCCTCAATGAGCAGTTCTTC. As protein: CASSLDRALNEQFF.